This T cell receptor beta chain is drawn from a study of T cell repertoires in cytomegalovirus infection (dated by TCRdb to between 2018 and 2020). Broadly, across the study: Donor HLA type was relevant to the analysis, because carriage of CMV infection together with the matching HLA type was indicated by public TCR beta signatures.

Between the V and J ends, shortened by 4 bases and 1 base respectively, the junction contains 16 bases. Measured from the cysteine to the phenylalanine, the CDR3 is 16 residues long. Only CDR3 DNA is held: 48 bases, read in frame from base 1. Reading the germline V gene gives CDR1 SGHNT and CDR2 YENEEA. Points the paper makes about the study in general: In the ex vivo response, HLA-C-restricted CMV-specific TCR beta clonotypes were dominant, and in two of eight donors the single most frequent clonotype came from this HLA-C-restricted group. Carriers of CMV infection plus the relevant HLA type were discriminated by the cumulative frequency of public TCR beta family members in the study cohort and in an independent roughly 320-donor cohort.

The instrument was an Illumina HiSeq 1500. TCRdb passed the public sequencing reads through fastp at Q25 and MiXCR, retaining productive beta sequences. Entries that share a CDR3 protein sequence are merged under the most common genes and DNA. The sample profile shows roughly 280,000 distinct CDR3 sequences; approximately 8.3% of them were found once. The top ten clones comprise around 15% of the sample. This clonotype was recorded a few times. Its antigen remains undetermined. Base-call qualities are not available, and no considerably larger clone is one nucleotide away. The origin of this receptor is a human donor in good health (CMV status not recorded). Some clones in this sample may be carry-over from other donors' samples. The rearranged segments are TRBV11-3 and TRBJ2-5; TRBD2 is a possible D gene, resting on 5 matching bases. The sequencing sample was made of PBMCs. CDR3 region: CASSSQPPSPQETQYF. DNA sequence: TGTGCCAGCAGCTCCCAACCGCCTAGCCCCCAAGAGACCCAGTACTTC.